This T cell receptor (beta chain) was identified in a study of blood T cell repertoires in COVID-19. Measured with immunoSEQ multiplex PCR; TCRdb has only the in-frame clones, and not every one. The data show hundreds of thousands of clones, with around 89% seen just once and over 0.85% held by the top ten. This CDR3 has 15 amino acids. This TCR was recovered from a man in his fifties who had been exposed to COVID-19. Sequencing was performed on PBMCs or T cells enriched from blood (not recorded which). This rearrangement joins TRBV12-2 to TRBJ2-2; the table names TRBD1, a call not compared with the DNA. TRBV12-2 is assigned pseudogene status. The CDR3 coding sequence is TGTGCAAGTCGCGTCGACAGGCGTTTCACCGGGGAGCTGTTTTTT. It specifies CASRVDRRFTGELFF.